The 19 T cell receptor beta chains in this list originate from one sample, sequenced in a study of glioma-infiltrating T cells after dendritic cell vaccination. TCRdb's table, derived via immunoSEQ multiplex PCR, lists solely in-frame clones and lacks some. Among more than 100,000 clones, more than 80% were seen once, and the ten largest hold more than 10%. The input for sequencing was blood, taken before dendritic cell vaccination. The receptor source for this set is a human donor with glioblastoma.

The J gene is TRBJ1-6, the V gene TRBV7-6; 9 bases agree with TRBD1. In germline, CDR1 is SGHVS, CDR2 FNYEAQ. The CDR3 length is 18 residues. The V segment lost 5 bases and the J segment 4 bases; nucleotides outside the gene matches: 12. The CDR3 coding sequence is TGTGCCAGCAGCCCGACTCCGGGACAGGGCCGATATAATTCACCCCTCCACTTT. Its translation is CASSPTPGQGRYNSPLHF.

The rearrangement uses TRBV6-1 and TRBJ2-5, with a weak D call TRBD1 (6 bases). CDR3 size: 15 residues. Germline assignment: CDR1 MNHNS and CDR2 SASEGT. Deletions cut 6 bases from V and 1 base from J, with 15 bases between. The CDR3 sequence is CASREDSPIQETQYF. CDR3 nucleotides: TGTGCCAGCAGGGAGGACAGTCCTATCCAAGAGACCCAGTACTTC.

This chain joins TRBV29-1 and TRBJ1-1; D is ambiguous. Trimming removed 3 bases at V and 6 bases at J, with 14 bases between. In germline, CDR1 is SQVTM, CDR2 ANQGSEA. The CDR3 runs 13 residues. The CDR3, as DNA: TGCAGCGTTGACTTTCCCCGCGGGGCTGAAGCTTTCTTT. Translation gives CSVDFPRGAEAFF.

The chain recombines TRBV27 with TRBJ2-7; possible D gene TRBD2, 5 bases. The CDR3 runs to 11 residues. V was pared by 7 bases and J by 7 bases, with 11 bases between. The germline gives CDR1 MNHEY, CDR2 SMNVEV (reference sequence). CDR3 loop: CASTWSGEQYF. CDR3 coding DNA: TGTGCCAGCACCTGGTCGGGGGAGCAGTACTTC.

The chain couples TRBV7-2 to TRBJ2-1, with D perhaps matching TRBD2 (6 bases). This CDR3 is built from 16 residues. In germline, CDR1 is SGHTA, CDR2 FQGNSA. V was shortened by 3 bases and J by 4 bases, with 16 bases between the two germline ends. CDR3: CASSLGGALTYNEQFF. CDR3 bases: TGTGCCAGCAGCTTGGGGGGAGCCTTAACTTACAATGAGCAGTTCTTC.

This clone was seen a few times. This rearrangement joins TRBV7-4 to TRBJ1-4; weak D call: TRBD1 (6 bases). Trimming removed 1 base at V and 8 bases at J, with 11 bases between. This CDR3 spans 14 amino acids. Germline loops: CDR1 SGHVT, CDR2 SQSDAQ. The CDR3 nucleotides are TGTGCCAGCAGCTTAGTAGGGGGTTGGGAAAAACTGTTTTTT. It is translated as CASSLVGGWEKLFF.

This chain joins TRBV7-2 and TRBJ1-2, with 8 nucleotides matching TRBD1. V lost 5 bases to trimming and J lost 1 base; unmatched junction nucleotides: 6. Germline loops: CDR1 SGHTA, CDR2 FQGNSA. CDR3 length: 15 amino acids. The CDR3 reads CASSIGTGVNYGYTF. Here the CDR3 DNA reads TGTGCCAGCAGCATTGGGACAGGCGTTAACTATGGCTACACCTTC.

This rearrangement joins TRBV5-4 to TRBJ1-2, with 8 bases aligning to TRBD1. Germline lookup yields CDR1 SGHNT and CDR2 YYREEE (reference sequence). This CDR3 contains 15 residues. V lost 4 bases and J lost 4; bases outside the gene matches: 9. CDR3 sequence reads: CASSILQGDLYGYTF. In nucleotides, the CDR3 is TGTGCCAGCAGCATACTACAGGGGGATCTCTATGGCTACACCTTC.

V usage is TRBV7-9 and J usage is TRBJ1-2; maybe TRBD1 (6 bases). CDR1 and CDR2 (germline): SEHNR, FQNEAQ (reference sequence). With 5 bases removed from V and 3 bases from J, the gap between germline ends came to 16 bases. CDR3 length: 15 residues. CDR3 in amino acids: CASSVHGQGYYGYTF. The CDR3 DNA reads TGTGCCAGCAGCGTCCACGGGCAGGGGTACTATGGCTACACCTTC.

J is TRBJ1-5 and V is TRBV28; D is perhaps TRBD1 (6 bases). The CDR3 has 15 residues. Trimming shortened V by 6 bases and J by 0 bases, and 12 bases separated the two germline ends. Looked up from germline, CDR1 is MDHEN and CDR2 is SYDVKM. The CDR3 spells CASRMQGNSNQPQHF. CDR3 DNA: TGTGCCAGCAGAATGCAGGGGAATAGCAATCAGCCCCAGCATTTT.

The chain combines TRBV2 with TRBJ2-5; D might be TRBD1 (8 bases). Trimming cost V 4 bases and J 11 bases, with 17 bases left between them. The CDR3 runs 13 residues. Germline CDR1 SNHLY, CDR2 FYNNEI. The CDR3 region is CASSVQGAGEQYF. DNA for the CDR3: TGTGCCAGCAGTGTCCAGGGGGCGGGGGAGCAGTACTTC.

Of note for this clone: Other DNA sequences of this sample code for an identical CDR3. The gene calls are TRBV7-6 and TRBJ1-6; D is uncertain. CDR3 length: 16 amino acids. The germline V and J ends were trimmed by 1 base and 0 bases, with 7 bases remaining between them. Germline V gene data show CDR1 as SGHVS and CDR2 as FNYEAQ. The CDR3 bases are TGTGCCAGCAGCTTAGAGTGGAGCTCCTATAATTCACCCCTCCACTTT. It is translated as CASSLEWSSYNSPLHF.

The chain's CDR3 is CASSLGGLNQPQHF. CDR3 DNA: TGTGCCAGCAGCTTAGGGGGCCTTAATCAGCCCCAGCATTTT. The chain employs TRBV7-9 and TRBJ1-5; a possible D gene is TRBD1 (5 bases). Trimming took 1 base from V and 4 from J, leaving 8 bases between them. The CDR3 is 14 residues long. Looked up from germline, CDR1 is SEHNR and CDR2 is FQNEAQ (reference sequence).

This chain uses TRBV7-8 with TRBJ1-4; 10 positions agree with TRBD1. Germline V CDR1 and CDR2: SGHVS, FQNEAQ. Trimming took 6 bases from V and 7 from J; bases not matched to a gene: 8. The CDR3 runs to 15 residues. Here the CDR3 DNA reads TGTGCCAGCAGTTCTCGACAGGGGGCTTTTGAAAAACTGTTTTTT. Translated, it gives CASSSRQGAFEKLFF.

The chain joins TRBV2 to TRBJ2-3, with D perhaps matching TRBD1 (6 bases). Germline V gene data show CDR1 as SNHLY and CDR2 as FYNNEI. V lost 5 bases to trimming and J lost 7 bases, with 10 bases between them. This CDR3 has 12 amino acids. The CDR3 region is CASSQDSNTQYF. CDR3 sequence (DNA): TGTGCCAGCAGTCAGGACAGTAATACGCAGTATTTT.

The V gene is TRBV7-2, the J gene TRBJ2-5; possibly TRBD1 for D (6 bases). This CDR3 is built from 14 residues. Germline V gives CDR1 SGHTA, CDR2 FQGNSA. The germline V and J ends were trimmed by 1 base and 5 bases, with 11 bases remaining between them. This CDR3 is CASSLGTVGETQYF. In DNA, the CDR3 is TGTGCCAGCAGCTTAGGGACAGTCGGGGAGACCCAGTACTTC.

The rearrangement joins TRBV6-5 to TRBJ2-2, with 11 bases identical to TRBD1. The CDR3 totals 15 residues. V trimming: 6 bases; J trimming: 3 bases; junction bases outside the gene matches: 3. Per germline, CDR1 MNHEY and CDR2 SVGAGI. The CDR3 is CASRGTGGYTGELFF. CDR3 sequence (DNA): TGTGCCAGCAGGGGGACAGGGGGGTACACCGGGGAGCTGTTTTTT.

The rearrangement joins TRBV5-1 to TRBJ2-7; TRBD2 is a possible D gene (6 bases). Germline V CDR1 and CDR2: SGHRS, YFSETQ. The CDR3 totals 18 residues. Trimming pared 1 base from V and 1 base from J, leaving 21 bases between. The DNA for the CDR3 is TGCGCCAGCAGCTTGACGAGGGCGGGGCACCAAGATTCCTACGAGCAGTACTTC. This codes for CASSLTRAGHQDSYEQYF.

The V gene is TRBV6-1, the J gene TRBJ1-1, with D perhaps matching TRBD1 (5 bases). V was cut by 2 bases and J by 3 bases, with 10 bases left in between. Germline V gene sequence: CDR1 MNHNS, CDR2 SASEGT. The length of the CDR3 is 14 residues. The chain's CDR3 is CASSELSRDTEAFF. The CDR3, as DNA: TGTGCCAGCAGTGAACTAAGCAGGGACACTGAAGCTTTCTTT.